The next 7 T cell receptor beta chains were all read from a single sample in a study of radiotherapy plus CTLA-4 blockade in lung cancer. Using immunoSEQ multiplex PCR, the repertoire was profiled, and TCRdb retains in-frame clones only, with some absent. This sample yields roughly 90,000 clones, of which about two thirds are seen a single time; about an eighth belongs to the top ten. Here the sequenced sample was peripheral blood, taken from a patient treated with radiotherapy plus ipilimumab. The receptors originated from a human donor with non-small cell lung cancer that progressed on radiotherapy plus ipilimumab.

The chain couples TRBV2 to TRBJ2-3, with D possibly being TRBD1 (6 bases). The germline V gene encodes CDR1 SNHLY and CDR2 FYNNEI. The CDR3 loop spans 13 amino acids. With 6 bases removed from V and 3 bases from J, the gap between germline ends came to 10 bases. CDR3 nucleotide sequence: TGTGCCAGCAGGCGAGGACAGACAGATACGCAGTATTTT. It codes for CASRRGQTDTQYF.

The rearrangement joins TRBV19 to TRBJ1-5; perhaps TRBD1 as D (5 bases). In germline, CDR1 is LNHDA, CDR2 SQIVND (reference sequence). V was shortened by 0 bases and J by 6 bases, with 18 bases between the two germline ends. This CDR3 contains 17 residues. CDR3 residues: CASSIEVGALGAQPQHF. CDR3 DNA sequence: TGTGCCAGTAGTATAGAGGTTGGGGCTCTCGGTGCTCAGCCCCAGCATTTT.

V is TRBV5-1 and J is TRBJ1-2; 7 nucleotides line up with TRBD1. The germline V gene has CDR1 SGHRS and CDR2 YFSETQ. This CDR3 has 14 amino acids. With V trimmed by 2 bases and J by 4 bases, 5 bases remained unmatched. The CDR3 loop reads CASSLAPGGYGYTF. The DNA of the CDR3 is TGCGCCAGCAGCTTAGCGCCAGGGGGCTATGGCTACACCTTC. The full variable domain, with the rest looked up from reference TRBV5-1 and TRBJ1-2, is KAGVTQTPRYLIKTRGQQVTLSCSPISGHRSVSWYQQTPGQGLQFLFEYFSETQRNKGNFPGRFSGRQFSNSRSEMNVSTLELGDSALYLCASSLAPGGYGYTFGSGTRLTVV.

The chain recombines TRBV5-1 with TRBJ2-6; tentative D call: TRBD1 (6 bases). Germline V lookup: CDR1 SGHRS, CDR2 YFSETQ. CDR3 length equals 17 residues. The V gene lost 0 bases and the J gene lost 1 base, with 11 bases spanning the gap. The DNA of the CDR3 is TGCGCCAGCAGCTTGGAGTTCAGGGGATCTGGGGCCAACGTCCTGACTTTC. It codes for CASSLEFRGSGANVLTF.

The genes are TRBV28 and TRBJ2-5; D is perhaps TRBD1 (5 bases). Deletions cut 7 bases from V and 4 bases from J, with 22 bases between. CDR3 length: 16 residues. The germline gives CDR1 MDHEN, CDR2 SYDVKM. CDR3 sequence: CASTRGRSVERETQYF. DNA of the CDR3: TGTGCCAGCACTAGGGGCCGGAGCGTGGAGCGAGAGACCCAGTACTTC.

This chain links TRBV27 with TRBJ1-5, with a possible D match to TRBD1 (5 bases). Germline lookup yields CDR1 MNHEY and CDR2 SMNVEV (reference sequence). V dropped 5 bases and J dropped 9 bases, with 17 bases sitting between them. This CDR3 has 14 amino acids. The CDR3 DNA is TGTGCCAGCAGTCCCGGGACGGCCTATGGGCCCCAGCATTTT. This gives the protein CASSPGTAYGPQHF.

The rearrangement uses TRBV4-3 and TRBJ2-2, with 7 bases matching TRBD1. The CDR3 has 18 amino acids. J was trimmed by 1 base and V by 4 bases; bases with no gene match: 12. The germline gives CDR1 LGHNA, CDR2 YSLEER. The CDR3 region is CASSPGTDITVNTGELFF. The DNA for the CDR3 is TGCGCCAGCAGCCCCGGGACAGATATAACTGTGAACACCGGGGAGCTGTTTTTT.